The clone carrying this T cell receptor beta chain was observed at least ten times. These data come from a study of regulatory T cells in long-lasting Graves disease. The germline V and J ends were trimmed by 2 bases and 5 bases, with 13 bases remaining between them. Germline CDR1 and CDR2: MNHEY and SVGAGI. This CDR3 region has 14 residues. Described time point: newly diagnosed GD, antithyroid drugs for less than 3 months. PBMCs were the source of the RNA used for TCR sequencing. Researchers made TCR beta libraries by using iRepertoire HTBI primers and running Arm-PCR on CDR3 regions. Using its own MiXCR run on the multiplex PCR reads, TCRdb lists one record per CDR3 protein. The sample has roughly 530,000 distinct CDR3 sequences, roughly 15% seen once. These records were also assigned to another study, of T cells in Graves' hyperthyroidism and ophthalmopathy.

This rearrangement joins TRBV6-5 to TRBJ2-7; weak D call: TRBD1 (6 bases). The sample was peripheral blood mononuclear cells (PBMCs), taken at new diagnosis, from a patient treated with antithyroid drugs. The sequence was obtained from a woman aged 35-65 years with Graves disease. The CDR3 nucleotides are TGTGCCAGCAGTTACGGGCAGGGGCTCAACGAGCAGTACTTC. Encoded protein: CASSYGQGLNEQYF.